This T cell receptor beta chain was identified in a study of Graves' ophthalmopathy and Graves' hyperthyroidism. CDR1 and CDR2 from the germline V gene are WSHSY and SAAADI. V trimming: 6 bases; J trimming: 5 bases; junction bases outside the gene matches: 7. CDR3 size: 17 residues. Study outcomes and limitations: Most expanded clonotypes in thyroid above 0.001 frequency also showed up in blood.

The evidence that diagnosis relied on was clinical symptoms, serum thyroxine, TRAb, thyroid ultrasound and orbital computed tomography. The sequenced template was RNA, covering the TCR beta CDR3 region. A first-round RT-PCR used HTBI primers, followed by a second-round multiplex PCR. MiXCR was run by TCRdb on the multiplex PCR reads, yielding one entry per CDR3 protein. The table includes 230,000 or so distinct CDR3 sequences, around 50% detected once. This clonotype was observed at least ten times. Its specificity is unknown. This clonotype was sampled from an adult man with Graves' ophthalmopathy. The sample comprised peripheral blood. This chain joins TRBV10-2 and TRBJ2-2; the match to TRBD2 covers 15 bases. CDR3: CASRERTSGRGTGELFF. DNA of the CDR3: TGCGCCAGCAGGGAGCGGACTAGCGGGAGGGGAACCGGGGAGCTGTTTTTT.